The 27 T cell receptor beta chains below were found in one sample sequenced in a study of beta chain features in type 1 diabetes. Expressed TCRB transcripts were sequenced because the entire RNA isolate underwent reverse transcription. Assay: immunoSEQ multiplex PCR; the TCRdb copy retains only in-frame clones and omits some. Among 200,000 to 250,000 clones listed, around 10% were seen once. The sequenced sample consisted of naive CD4+ T cells from blood. All receptors derive from a young woman in good health.

The V call is TRBV19, the J call TRBJ2-5; possible D gene TRBD1, 5 bases. Trimming took 6 bases from V and 0 from J, leaving 8 bases between them. Per germline, CDR1 LNHDA and CDR2 SQIVND (reference sequence). This CDR3 contains 13 residues. The CDR3 sequence is CASSDRYQETQYF. The DNA for the CDR3 is TGTGCCAGTAGCGACAGATACCAAGAGACCCAGTACTTC.

This clone showed up just a few times. The rearrangement joins TRBV2 to TRBJ1-5; D might be TRBD1 (5 bases). The CDR3 spans 16 residues. V dropped 7 bases and J dropped 0 bases, with 16 bases sitting between them. Per the germline V gene, CDR1 is SNHLY and CDR2 is FYNNEI. As DNA, the CDR3 is TGTGCCAGCACCGAAGGGGTAGGGCATAGCAATCAGCCCCAGCATTTT. Translated, it gives CASTEGVGHSNQPQHF.

This chain uses TRBV4-1 with TRBJ1-3; 7 bases fit TRBD1. J lost 7 bases, V lost 4 bases, and 10 bases had no gene match. CDR3 length equals 15 residues. Germline V gives CDR1 MGHRA, CDR2 YSYEKL. DNA of the CDR3: TGCGCCAGCAGCCCCGGGACAGCTAGGAGGAACACCATATATTTT. Its translation: CASSPGTARRNTIYF.

This chain connects TRBV6-5 to TRBJ1-2; TRBD1 aligns across 8 bases. The CDR3 extends over 15 amino acids. V gave up 5 bases and J gave up 9 bases; unmatched junction bases: 14. Germline CDR1 is MNHEY and CDR2 is SVGAGI. CDR3 sequence reads: CASSTRTGSPSSYTF. The CDR3 DNA sequence: TGTGCCAGCAGTACCCGGACAGGGTCACCTAGCAGCTACACCTTC.

The gene calls are TRBV25-1 and TRBJ1-1; 11 bases match TRBD1. The junction had 8 bases not matched to a gene; V was cut back by 1 base and J by 10 bases. This CDR3 is 15 amino acids long. Looked up from germline, CDR1 is MGHDK and CDR2 is SYGVNS. CDR3 in amino acids: CASSELGQGEPGAFF. CDR3 coding DNA: TGTGCCAGCAGTGAATTGGGACAGGGGGAGCCGGGAGCTTTCTTT. The whole variable domain, filled in from reference TRBV25-1 and TRBJ1-1, reads EADIYQTPRYLVIGTGKKITLECSQTMGHDKMYWYQQDPGMELHLIHYSYGVNSTEKGDLSSESTVSRIRTEHFPLTLESARPSHTSQYLCASSELGQGEPGAFFGQGTRLTVV.

The table lists this clone with a few counts. The chain couples TRBV7-2 to TRBJ1-3, with 7 bases aligning to TRBD1. This CDR3 contains 15 residues. The V gene end was trimmed by 3 bases and the J gene end by 6 bases; junction bases not matched to a gene: 8. Germline lookup yields CDR1 SGHTA and CDR2 FQGNSA. CDR3 nucleotide sequence: TGTGCCAGCAGCTTCCGGGGACAGTCGGTAAACACCATATATTTT. The encoded protein is CASSFRGQSVNTIYF.

V and J are TRBV29-1 and TRBJ2-5; a possible D gene is TRBD1 (5 bases). The V end lost 5 bases, the J end lost 1 base, and 11 bases lay between the germline ends. Germline CDR1 SQVTM, CDR2 ANQGSEA. The CDR3 sequence is 13 residues long. CDR3 region: CSVQGRPQETQYF. The CDR3 region has the DNA TGCAGCGTTCAGGGTCGCCCCCAAGAGACCCAGTACTTC.

This clone appeared a few times. The rearrangement links TRBV6-1 to TRBJ2-7; maybe TRBD2 (5 bases). The CDR3 is made up of 12 amino acids. Looked up from germline, CDR1 is MNHNS and CDR2 is SASEGT. V was clipped by 8 bases and J by 2 bases, with 10 bases between them. The CDR3 reads CASGGNPYEQYF. In DNA form, the CDR3 reads TGTGCCAGCGGAGGCAATCCCTACGAGCAGTACTTC.

This clone has more than one count but fewer than ten. CDR3 DNA sequence: TGCGCCAGCTTCATCGAGCCTAACCCCACAGATACGCAGTATTTT. Amino acids: CASFIEPNPTDTQYF. This chain uses TRBV5-1 with TRBJ2-3; no clear D. CDR1 is SGHRS, CDR2 YFSETQ, per germline. V lost 7 bases and J lost 2, with 17 bases in between. The CDR3 has 15 residues.

This clone was seen more than once but under ten times. The rearrangement uses TRBV4-1 and TRBJ2-7; 9 positions match TRBD1. Germline loops: CDR1 MGHRA, CDR2 YSYEKL. The CDR3 runs to 14 residues. V lost 3 bases and J lost 5; bases outside the gene matches: 5. CDR3 amino acids: CASSHPGQGDEQYF. The CDR3 bases are TGCGCCAGCAGCCATCCGGGACAGGGAGACGAGCAGTACTTC.

The sample holds a few counts of this clone. This sequence joins TRBV7-3 and TRBJ1-2; D remains ambiguous. The CDR3 covers 13 residues. The V end was cut by 2 bases, the J end by 3 bases, with 7 bases between. Per the germline V gene, CDR1 is SGHTA and CDR2 is FQGTGA. In DNA, the CDR3 is TGTGCCAGCAGCTTAGGCAAAGACTATGGCTACACCTTC. It codes for CASSLGKDYGYTF.

This clone turned up a few times. The J gene is TRBJ1-2, the V gene TRBV30; no clear D gene. V lost 8 bases and J lost 0, with 16 bases in between. Germline V gene lookup returns CDR1 GTSNPN and CDR2 SVGIG (reference sequence). This CDR3 has 14 residues. The chain's CDR3 is CARGDRPSNYGYTF. DNA for the CDR3: TGTGCCCGTGGAGACCGACCGTCTAACTATGGCTACACCTTC.

This clone came up a few times. The V and J genes are TRBV18 and TRBJ2-5; a possible D gene is TRBD1 (6 bases). Germline lookup yields CDR1 KGHSH and CDR2 LQKENI. Trimming took 2 bases from V and 1 from J, leaving 11 bases between them. CDR3 length: 15 amino acids. CDR3 region: CASSPATGIQETQYF. CDR3 nucleotides: TGTGCCAGCTCACCAGCCACAGGGATCCAAGAGACCCAGTACTTC.

This clone was seen only a few times. The rearrangement uses TRBV7-6 and TRBJ2-7; 7 bases match TRBD1. Trimming took 5 bases from V and 7 from J; bases not matched to a gene: 8. This CDR3 comprises 13 residues. Looked up from germline, CDR1 is SGHVS and CDR2 is FNYEAQ. In nucleotides, the CDR3 is TGTGCCAGCAGCCCGGGACAGATCCGAGAGCAGTACTTC. Protein: CASSPGQIREQYF.

This clone appeared a few times. The rearrangement uses TRBV25-1 and TRBJ1-2; 9 bases match TRBD1. V shed 6 bases and J 8 bases; nucleotides not matched to a gene: 10. There are 14 residues in the CDR3. Germline V lookup: CDR1 MGHDK, CDR2 SYGVNS. The chain's CDR3 is CASSPTGQGMGYTF. The CDR3 DNA is TGTGCCAGCAGCCCTACGGGACAGGGCATGGGCTACACCTTC.

This chain connects TRBV2 to TRBJ1-5, with a tentative D call TRBD1 (6 bases). V dropped 9 bases and J dropped 4 bases, with 13 bases sitting between them. The germline gives CDR1 SNHLY, CDR2 FYNNEI. The CDR3 contains 13 residues. The chain's CDR3 is CASCSRGNQPQHF. The CDR3 nucleotides read TGTGCCAGTTGTTCCAGGGGTAATCAGCCCCAGCATTTT.

In this sample, this clone turned up a few times. The chain joins TRBV15 to TRBJ2-1; 8 positions agree with TRBD2. The CDR3 contains 16 residues. After removal of 3 bases from V and 5 bases from J, the junction contained 9 bases not matched to a gene. The germline CDR1 and CDR2 sequences are LNHNV and YYDKDF (reference sequence). CDR3 DNA: TGTGCCACCAGCAGTGGGCTACGGGAGGGCCACAATGAGCAGTTCTTC. It specifies CATSSGLREGHNEQFF.

The V call is TRBV9, the J call TRBJ2-5; D perhaps matches TRBD2 (7 bases). V was clipped by 0 bases and J by 5 bases, with 11 bases between them. CDR3 size: 14 residues. Germline CDR1 reads SGDLS; CDR2 reads YYNGEE. The CDR3 DNA is TGTGCCAGCAGCGTAGTGGGGGGGGCGGAGACCCAGTACTTC. It is translated as CASSVVGGAETQYF.

This rearrangement joins TRBV2 to TRBJ1-5; no reliable D call. The CDR3 loop spans 16 amino acids. V was shortened by 3 bases and J by 3 bases, with 15 bases between the two germline ends. The germline gives CDR1 SNHLY, CDR2 FYNNEI. CDR3 region: CASSDIPGGYNQPQHF. CDR3 in DNA: TGTGCCAGCAGTGACATCCCCGGCGGGTACAATCAGCCCCAGCATTTT.

The chain is built from TRBV10-1 and TRBJ2-5, with 7 bases aligning to TRBD1. Germline lookup yields CDR1 WNHNN and CDR2 SYGVQD (reference sequence). Trimming cost V 2 bases and J 2 bases; bases outside gene matches: 2. The CDR3 runs 14 residues. The CDR3 DNA reads TGCGCCAGCAGTGAGGGGACAGCACAAGAGACCCAGTACTTC. Translation: CASSEGTAQETQYF.

This clone came up many times. The rearrangement uses TRBV19 and TRBJ2-2; 7 bases line up with TRBD1. V lost 4 bases, J lost 4 bases, and 6 bases stayed unmatched. Germline lookup yields CDR1 LNHDA and CDR2 SQIVND (reference sequence). The CDR3 runs 15 residues. CDR3 sequence (DNA): TGTGCCAGTAGTAAGGTCAGGGGGACCACCGGGGAGCTGTTTTTT. Amino acids: CASSKVRGTTGELFF.

This clone was seen a few times. This chain links TRBV5-6 with TRBJ1-1; 10 nucleotides align to TRBD1. Trimming at V came to 4 bases and at J to 3 bases, leaving 6 bases not matched to a gene. This CDR3 is 15 amino acids long. Germline values: CDR1 SGHDT, CDR2 YYEEEE. CDR3 DNA: TGTGCCAGCAGCACCCCCGGGACAGGGGACACTGAAGCTTTCTTT. Translation: CASSTPGTGDTEAFF.

The rearrangement links TRBV9 to TRBJ1-6; D possibly corresponds to TRBD1 (6 bases). Germline CDR1 SGDLS, CDR2 YYNGEE. The CDR3 extends over 14 amino acids. V was pared by 3 bases and J by 12 bases, with 16 bases between. The CDR3 sequence is CASSGTDSGRPLHF. The DNA for the CDR3 is TGTGCCAGCAGCGGGACAGACTCTGGGAGACCCCTCCACTTT.

V gene TRBV5-1 combines with J gene TRBJ1-5; a weak D match, TRBD1 (6 bases). Per the germline V gene, CDR1 is SGHRS and CDR2 is YFSETQ. The CDR3 sequence is 15 residues long. V gave up 0 bases and J gave up 1 base, with 8 bases separating them. CDR3 coding DNA: TGCGCCAGCAGCTTGGCCGGGACAAGCAATCAGCCCCAGCATTTT. Translation: CASSLAGTSNQPQHF.

A few counts support this clone. The chain couples TRBV5-1 to TRBJ1-6; 7 bases agree with TRBD1. V lost 2 bases to trimming and J lost 10 bases; unmatched junction nucleotides: 6. The CDR3 runs 14 residues. In germline, CDR1 is SGHRS, CDR2 YFSETQ. CDR3 loop: CASSFRTGGSPLHF. The CDR3 nucleotides read TGCGCCAGCAGCTTTCGGACAGGAGGGTCACCCCTCCACTTT. Variable domain in full (rest from reference TRBV5-1 and TRBJ1-6): KAGVTQTPRYLIKTRGQQVTLSCSPISGHRSVSWYQQTPGQGLQFLFEYFSETQRNKGNFPGRFSGRQFSNSRSEMNVSTLELGDSALYLCASSFRTGGSPLHFGNGTRLTVT.

The sample holds a few counts of this clone. The J gene is TRBJ1-2, the V gene TRBV6-1; D not certain. Trimming cost V 0 bases and J 2 bases, with 10 bases left between them. This CDR3 spans 15 amino acids. Germline CDR1 reads MNHNS; CDR2 reads SASEGT. This CDR3 is CASSEAARRNYGYTF. The CDR3, as DNA: TGTGCCAGCAGTGAAGCGGCCCGGAGAAACTATGGCTACACCTTC.

The V call is TRBV19, the J call TRBJ1-1; TRBD1 matches 9 bases. Germline V gene sequence: CDR1 LNHDA, CDR2 SQIVND (reference sequence). Trimming cost V 5 bases and J 4 bases; bases outside gene matches: 5. CDR3 length: 14 amino acids. CDR3 DNA: TGTGCCAGTAGTGACCCGGGACAGGGCACTGAAGCTTTCTTT. Its translation: CASSDPGQGTEAFF.